Shown below are 24 T cell receptor beta chains from a single sample sequenced in a study of T cells in Graves' hyperthyroidism and ophthalmopathy. Using RNA transcripts as the source, TCR beta CDR3 regions were amplified. RT-PCR in the first round (using the HTBI primer set) targeted the TCR CDR3. Each CDR3 protein is one row after TCRdb ran MiXCR on the multiplex PCR reads. In the table there are roughly 260,000 distinct CDR3 sequences, roughly 14% of which are singletons. The sequenced sample consisted of blood. These TCRs come from a woman in her thirties or forties with Graves' hyperthyroidism that later progressed to Graves' ophthalmopathy.

This clonotype was counted between two and nine times. The J gene is TRBJ2-2, the V gene TRBV7-3, with TRBD2 matching 15 bases. The CDR3 covers 19 residues. The germline V gene encodes CDR1 SGHTA and CDR2 FQGTGA. The ends lost 4 bases at V and 6 bases at J; junction bases unmatched: 12. CDR3 in amino acids: CASSSPGRTSGRASGELFF. CDR3 coding DNA: TGTGCCAGCAGCTCTCCAGGGCGGACTAGCGGGAGGGCCTCCGGGGAGCTGTTTTTT. Full variable domain (missing parts from reference TRBV7-3 and TRBJ2-2): GAGVSQTPSNKVTEKGKYVELRCDPISGHTALYWYRQSLGQGPEFLIYFQGTGAADDSGLPNDRFFAVRPEGSVSTLKIQRTERGDSAVYLCASSSPGRTSGRASGELFFGEGSRLTVL.

This clonotype occurred a few times. One end of the junction is discordant with germline, which a read error may explain. This chain joins TRBV10-2 and TRBJ2-1, with D possibly being TRBD2 (6 bases). The germline V gene has CDR1 WSHSY and CDR2 SAAADI. CDR3 length: 15 amino acids. The CDR3 spells CASSPPSDRIDEQFF. CDR3 bases: TGTGCCAGCAGCCCCCCTAGCGACCGTATCGATGAGCAGTTCTTC.

The V call is TRBV20-1, the J call TRBJ2-3; D is uncertain. CDR1 DFQATT and CDR2 SNEGSKA come from the germline V gene (reference sequence). Trimming cost V 0 bases and J 3 bases, with 7 bases left between them. The CDR3 is 13 amino acids. CDR3 loop: CSARDLVTDTQYF. The CDR3 bases are TGCAGTGCTAGAGATCTCGTTACAGATACGCAGTATTTT.

This clonotype occurred many times. The chain employs TRBV10-3 and TRBJ2-2; D not resolved. Germline V gives CDR1 ENHRY, CDR2 SYGVKD. CDR3 size: 15 residues. V lost 5 bases to trimming and J lost 1 base, with 11 bases between them. The CDR3 spells CAISPWRENTGELFF. CDR3 DNA sequence: TGTGCCATCAGTCCATGGAGAGAGAACACCGGGGAGCTGTTTTTT.

This clonotype showed up many times. CDR3 region: CASSQEASGTNEQFF. CDR3 coding DNA: TGCGCCAGCAGCCAAGAGGCTAGCGGGACTAATGAGCAGTTCTTC. V gene TRBV4-1 combines with J gene TRBJ2-1; 9 nucleotides agree with TRBD2. Trimming cost V 0 bases and J 7 bases; bases outside gene matches: 4. CDR1 and CDR2 (germline): MGHRA, YSYEKL. This CDR3 contains 15 residues.

This clonotype has ten or more counts. This chain connects TRBV5-6 to TRBJ2-5, with TRBD2 matching over 11 bases. V lost 3 bases and J lost 5; bases outside the gene matches: 6. CDR3 length: 15 residues. Per germline, CDR1 SGHDT and CDR2 YYEEEE. The chain's CDR3 is CASSYGLAGQETQYF. CDR3 coding DNA: TGTGCCAGCAGCTACGGACTAGCGGGTCAGGAGACCCAGTACTTC.

The gene calls are TRBV20-1 and TRBJ2-3; D not certain. V was clipped by 4 bases and J by 2 bases, with 10 bases between them. This CDR3 has 13 amino acids. Germline lookup yields CDR1 DFQATT and CDR2 SNEGSKA (reference sequence). The CDR3 DNA is TGCAGTGCTAAGTCCCAATCCACAGATACGCAGTATTTT. It is translated as CSAKSQSTDTQYF.

The rearrangement links TRBV7-9 to TRBJ2-3; 7 bases align to TRBD1. Germline CDR1 is SEHNR and CDR2 is FQNEAQ (reference sequence). V lost 7 bases and J lost 7; bases outside the gene matches: 8. The CDR3 length is 13 residues. The CDR3 spells CASKGTVSNTQYF. The CDR3, as DNA: TGTGCCAGCAAGGGGACAGTATCAAATACGCAGTATTTT.

This clonotype appeared many times. V is TRBV5-5 and J is TRBJ1-5; D possibly corresponds to TRBD1 (6 bases). V gave up 4 bases and J gave up 1 base, with 21 bases separating them. The CDR3 runs 18 residues. Germline V gene data show CDR1 as SGHKS and CDR2 as YYEKEE (reference sequence). The CDR3 sequence is CASSPLGTLDRSNQPQHF. In DNA, the CDR3 is TGTGCCAGCAGCCCGCTCGGGACCTTAGACAGGAGCAATCAGCCCCAGCATTTT.

This clonotype has more than one count but fewer than ten. The V call is TRBV6-5, the J call TRBJ1-1, with no clear D. V was cut by 2 bases and J by 4 bases, with 17 bases left in between. Germline V lookup: CDR1 MNHEY, CDR2 SVGAGI. The CDR3 length is 16 residues. The CDR3: CASSYGQDGGFTEAFF. CDR3 DNA: TGTGCCAGCAGTTACGGGCAGGACGGAGGGTTCACTGAAGCTTTCTTT.

The V call is TRBV5-1, the J call TRBJ2-1; TRBD2 matches at 13 bases. The junction had 8 bases not matched to a gene; V was cut back by 4 bases and J by 10 bases. The CDR3 runs to 15 residues. Germline lookup yields CDR1 SGHRS and CDR2 YFSETQ. As DNA, the CDR3 is TGCGCCAGCAGCCCCGGACTAGCGGGAGCAGGGGAGCAGTTCTTC. As protein: CASSPGLAGAGEQFF.

This clonotype was seen repeatedly, ten times or more. This chain links TRBV6-1 with TRBJ1-1; 8 bases agree with TRBD1. The CDR3 consists of 14 residues. Germline loops: CDR1 MNHNS, CDR2 SASEGT. The ends lost 6 bases at V and 4 bases at J; junction bases unmatched: 7. The CDR3 sequence is CASRWDRWVTEAFF. DNA for the CDR3: TGTGCCAGCAGATGGGACAGGTGGGTCACTGAAGCTTTCTTT.

This chain connects TRBV15 to TRBJ1-1; the D gene is possibly TRBD1 (5 bases). This CDR3 has 15 residues. CDR1 is LNHNV and CDR2 is YYDKDF in the germline V gene (reference sequence). V dropped 0 bases and J dropped 5 bases, with 13 bases sitting between them. The CDR3 DNA is TGTGCCACCAGCAGAGAGGGACCCGATGTGACTGAAGCTTTCTTT. Translating gives CATSREGPDVTEAFF.

The CDR3 DNA reads as TGTGCCAGCAGCCGTACAGGGGCCGATAATGAGCAGTTCTTC. Residues: CASSRTGADNEQFF. This chain connects TRBV11-2 to TRBJ2-1; the match to TRBD1 covers 7 bases. The CDR3 is 14 amino acids. The germline gives CDR1 SGHAT, CDR2 FQNNGV. V shed 5 bases, J shed 7 bases, and the junction held 8 bases outside the gene matches.

The V call is TRBV15, the J call TRBJ2-5; 9 bases line up with TRBD2. This CDR3 spans 14 amino acids. Trimming at V came to 10 bases and at J to 9 bases, leaving 15 bases not matched to a gene. Germline-derived CDR1 and CDR2 are LNHNV and YYDKDF (reference sequence). CDR3 sequence (DNA): TGTGCCAGCATTCTTGGGACTAGCAGCGCAGCCCAGTACTTC. Residues: CASILGTSSAAQYF.

In this sample, this clonotype turned up a few times. Just one base apart from a much larger clone, this may be a read error. The rearrangement joins TRBV12-3 or TRBV12-4 to TRBJ2-5, with D possibly TRBD2 on 6 matching bases. V lost 5 bases and J lost 10, with 14 bases in between. This CDR3 contains 12 residues. The CDR3 sequence is CASSTRRGIQYF. CDR3 bases: TGTGCCAGCAGTACCAGACGGGGGATCCAGTACTTC.

This clonotype was observed many times. The chain couples TRBV10-3 to TRBJ2-3; unclear D gene. Germline V CDR1 and CDR2: ENHRY, SYGVKD. Trimming pared 9 bases from V and 0 bases from J, leaving 16 bases between. This CDR3 spans 15 amino acids. CDR3 sequence reads: CAIRRSADSTDTQYF. In DNA, the CDR3 is TGTGCCATACGCAGGTCGGCGGATAGCACAGATACGCAGTATTTT.

This clonotype was found a few times. The rearrangement links TRBV27 to TRBJ2-3; 14 positions match TRBD2. This CDR3 comprises 16 residues. J lost 3 bases, V lost 5 bases, and 4 bases had no gene match. Germline CDR1 MNHEY, CDR2 SMNVEV (reference sequence). This CDR3 is CASSIGLAGGTDTQYF. As DNA, the CDR3 is TGTGCCAGCAGTATCGGACTAGCGGGAGGAACAGATACGCAGTATTTT.

This clonotype was detected only a few times. A single base separates this from a much larger clone, so it may be a read error. The V and J genes are TRBV28 and TRBJ2-7, with 9 nucleotides matching TRBD2. The CDR3 consists of 14 residues. CDR1 and CDR2 from the germline V gene are MDHEN and SYDVKM. With V trimmed by 5 bases and J by 8 bases, 10 bases remained unmatched. The CDR3 sequence: CASSPRTSDHKQYF. The CDR3 DNA reads TGTGCCAGCAGTCCCCGGACTAGCGACCACAAGCAGTACTTC.

This clonotype was recorded a few times. The rearrangement links TRBV2 to TRBJ1-2, with a possible D match to TRBD1 (6 bases). Germline-derived CDR1 and CDR2 are SNHLY and FYNNEI. CDR3 length: 15 amino acids. V was pared by 4 bases and J by 0 bases, with 12 bases between. The CDR3 loop is CASSVHRETNYGYTF. For the CDR3, the DNA is TGTGCCAGCAGTGTACACAGGGAAACTAACTATGGCTACACCTTC.

This clonotype came up many times. This chain joins TRBV5-8 and TRBJ2-3; D is possibly TRBD1 (6 bases). V lost 0 bases and J lost 2, with 10 bases in between. This CDR3 contains 15 residues. Germline V CDR1 and CDR2: SGHTS, YDEGEE. CDR3 nucleotides: TGTGCCAGCAGCTTGGGGACAGCACTCACAGATACGCAGTATTTT. It encodes CASSLGTALTDTQYF.

This clonotype occurred a few times. This rearrangement joins TRBV6-1 to TRBJ2-1; tentatively, D is TRBD2 (6 bases). The ends were cut back, 6 bases at V and 8 bases at J, with 14 bases in the middle. Germline V gene sequence: CDR1 MNHNS, CDR2 SASEGT. The CDR3 has 13 residues. The CDR3 reads CASRASVPHEQFF. CDR3 coding DNA: TGTGCCAGCAGGGCTAGCGTCCCCCATGAGCAGTTCTTC.

The genes are TRBV10-3 and TRBJ2-7, with 7 bases fitting TRBD2. J lost 2 bases, V lost 8 bases, and 12 bases had no gene match. Germline CDR1 ENHRY, CDR2 SYGVKD. This CDR3 is 15 amino acids long. The DNA of the CDR3 is TGTGCCATCGGCCCCAAACTAGCGCTTCCCTACGAGCAGTACTTC. Translated: CAIGPKLALPYEQYF.

This clonotype was counted many times. The chain joins TRBV20-1 to TRBJ2-3, with D perhaps matching TRBD1 (6 bases). The CDR3 consists of 14 residues. V shed 0 bases and J shed 6 bases, with 13 bases lying between them. Germline CDR1 and CDR2: DFQATT and SNEGSKA (reference sequence). CDR3 coding DNA: TGCAGTGCTAGAGATTCCAGGGGTGCGGATACGCAGTATTTT. Amino acid sequence: CSARDSRGADTQYF.